Listed here are 7 T cell receptor beta chains from one sample, sequenced in a study of blood T cells in healthy people across ages (dated by TCRdb to between 2014 and 2016). Libraries came from 5' RACE. Sequencing was carried out with an Illumina HiSeq 2500. A second PCR of roughly 7 to 11 cycles was performed with a sample-barcoded 5' primer and a J-beta primer mix. TCRdb ran its own pipeline on the public reads, namely fastp trimming at Q25 and MiXCR clone calling, and kept in-frame beta chains. Here each entry gathers all rows of one CDR3 protein and keeps the most common genes and DNA. In all, the sample holds 850,000 to 1,000,000 distinct CDR3 sequences, and around 54% of those were seen once. The ten largest account for about a fifth of the sample. Source material: blood. The receptors were gathered from a woman aged 55 to 70 in good health.

The chain is built from TRBV4-1 and TRBJ2-7; D unclear. V was cut by 3 bases and J by 12 bases, with 12 bases left in between. The CDR3 length is 11 residues. Looked up from germline, CDR1 is MGHRA and CDR2 is YSYEKL. CDR3 loop: CASSQARDLYF. The CDR3 DNA is TGCGCCAGCAGCCAGGCTAGGGATCTGTACTTC.

V usage is TRBV28 and J usage is TRBJ2-5; no clear D. V was cut by 6 bases and J by 7 bases, with 18 bases left in between. The CDR3 length is 14 residues. Germline-derived CDR1 and CDR2 are MDHEN and SYDVKM. For the CDR3, the DNA is TGTGCCAGCAGCCGATCCTACGACGGCGGGACCCAGTACTTC. Translated: CASSRSYDGGTQYF. Full variable domain (outside the CDR3, taken from reference TRBV28 and TRBJ2-5): DVKVTQSSRYLVKRTGEKVFLECVQDMDHENMFWYRQDPGLGLRLIYFSYDVKMKEKGDIPEGYSVSREKKERFSLILESASTNQTSMYLCASSRSYDGGTQYFGPGTRLLVL.

V and J are TRBV6-1 and TRBJ2-5; D possibly matches TRBD1 or TRBD2 (6 bases each). Germline V lookup: CDR1 MNHNS, CDR2 SASEGT. This CDR3 is 16 amino acids long. V lost 6 bases, J lost 5 bases, and 22 bases lay in between. The CDR3 here is CASRELAGDGRETQYF. The DNA of the CDR3 is TGTGCCAGCAGAGAACTGGCAGGGGATGGGAGGGAGACCCAGTACTTC.

The gene calls are TRBV29-1 and TRBJ1-2; a weak D match, TRBD1 (5 bases). The CDR3 is 11 amino acids. The V gene lost 7 bases and the J gene lost 3 bases, with 9 bases spanning the gap. The germline gives CDR1 SQVTM, CDR2 ANQGSEA. The CDR3 DNA reads TGCAGCGCTGGGACGGACTATGGCTACACCTTC. It encodes CSAGTDYGYTF.

This clonotype came up a few times. This chain links TRBV7-3 with TRBJ2-1; TRBD1 is a possible D gene (6 bases). The CDR3 runs to 11 residues. The V gene lost 11 bases and the J gene lost 6 bases, with 11 bases spanning the gap. CDR1 and CDR2 (germline): SGHTA, FQGTGA. CDR3 in amino acids: CASRGSNEQFF. The DNA for the CDR3 is TGTGCCTCCAGGGGTAGCAATGAGCAGTTCTTC.

Ten or more counts support this clonotype. The V call is TRBV7-2, the J call TRBJ2-5; TRBD2 matches at 9 bases. With V trimmed by 6 bases and J by 3 bases, 8 bases remained unmatched. Looked up from germline, CDR1 is SGHTA and CDR2 is FQGNSA. The CDR3 is made up of 15 amino acids. The CDR3 region has the DNA TGTGCCAGCAGGACAAACCGACTAGCGGAAGAGACCCAGTACTTC. Translation gives CASRTNRLAEETQYF.

This chain uses TRBV5-1 with TRBJ2-7, with TRBD1 as a possible D gene (7 bases). V lost 6 bases to trimming and J lost 0 bases, with 10 bases between them. Per germline, CDR1 SGHRS and CDR2 YFSETQ. The CDR3 contains 13 residues. The CDR3 DNA follows: TGCGCCAGCAACAGGGGAGGCTCCTACGAGCAGTACTTC. Its protein is CASNRGGSYEQYF.